This T cell receptor (beta chain) was sequenced for a study of T cell responses to AZD1222 COVID-19 vaccine (dated by TCRdb to about 2021). Notes on the research overall: AZD1222 recipients with second doses at about 4 weeks or about 12 weeks were pooled, because spike-specific TCR depth and breadth did not differ between schedules. TCR sequencing was performed for some 250 trial participants, of whom about 200 were given two doses of AZD1222 and approximately 26 were given two doses of MenACWY control vaccine. Trial participants were enrolled by age into subgroups of 18-55, 56-69 and 70-plus years, and around 150, 28 and 57 TCR-sequenced participants, respectively, were included in these subgroups.

The meaning of the sample's time point label: baseline before first vaccination. Samples from vaccinated people were obtained from the UK trials COV001 and COV002, which included a single-blind randomized controlled phase 2/3 trial of AZD1222 (ChAdOx1 nCoV-19) in healthy adults. Trial participant PBMC samples were collected at day 0 and day 28 after the second dose for TCRbeta chain sequencing. In the germline V gene, CDR1 corresponds to KGHSH and CDR2 to LQKENI. From the cysteine up to the phenylalanine, the CDR3 has a length of 14 residues. Just CDR3 DNA is preserved here, 42 bases in frame from base 1. V drops 3 bases and J drops 8 bases, leaving 14 bases in between. What the authors observed across the whole study: Because no day 14 peak-response samples were available, repertoires were characterized only after the peak T cell response. Conclusions about previously exposed vaccinees are limited because only 6 or 7 AZD1222 recipients were SARS-CoV-2 seropositive at baseline. The whole spike protein was spanned by vaccine-associated CD4 TCRs, and dominant responses were seen in regions 160-218 and 743-854. The 56-69-year group was small, and its depth increase did not reach significance, likely because of low power. Reportedly, almost half of the unique spike-specific TCRs recognized epitopes lying outside the regions that are mutated in the B.1.351 and B.1.1.7 variants. After two AZD1222 doses, both the breadth and the depth of spike-specific TCRs were significantly higher than at day 0 and than in MenACWY recipients. Participants were mostly white British and included more females than males, and it was suggested by the authors that clonal diversity may have been underestimated.

For this clone: What this receptor recognizes is not known. No clone much larger than this one lies a single base away; base qualities are absent.

The CDR3 regions of human TCRbeta chains were analyzed by immunosequencing. In the authors' own workflow: Repertoire TCRs were checked for matches against a reference library of SARS-CoV-2-specific TCRs that had been generated using the MIRA antigen-specificity platform. Breadth was defined as the fraction of unique TCRs that were SARS-CoV-2-associated. Depth was defined as the fraction of total T cells that were SARS-CoV-2-associated. Each spike-specific TCR was assigned to its reactive spike region and to a CD4 or CD8 class using the MIRA data. Log10-transformed breadth and depth values were compared by one-way ANOVA with Sidak's multiple comparisons tests. The immuneACCESS repertoire file appears here via TCRdb, limited to in-frame rearrangements. These files lack a portion of the clones; in checked studies, under half of the deficit traces to unresolved V genes, and the cause of the others is not known. Clone size and the V and J calls come from that table; the DNA yielded D and trimming. In all, the sample holds about 160,000 clones, and roughly 94% of those were seen once. In total, the top ten clones hold roughly 1.3% of the sample.

Source: peripheral blood, taken on day 0 of AZD1222 vaccination. This chain joins TRBV18 to TRBJ2-1; TRBD1 is a possible D gene, resting on 5 matching bases. The source of this sequence is an adult in good health. For the CDR3, the sequence is CASSPPPGAYEQFF. The sequenced DNA is TGTGCCAGCTCACCCCCCCCTGGGGCTTATGAGCAGTTCTTC.